One and the same sample provided the 25 T cell receptor beta chains below, sequenced in a study of shared clonotypes between healthy human individuals. Clones were sequenced by immunoSEQ multiplex PCR, and TCRdb holds only the in-frame ones, with some missing. The table records 110,000 or so clones, about 70% of them present only once. Sequences were obtained from memory CD8+ T cells sorted from blood. Described subset: CD45RO+ cells pooled with CCR7-negative TemRA cells. The receptors were gathered from a woman under 40 in good health.

This sequence joins TRBV5-1 and TRBJ2-1, with 8 bases aligning to TRBD2. The J segment lost 4 bases and the V segment lost 1 base, leaving 1 base of the junction unmatched. The CDR3 totals 14 residues. CDR1 and CDR2 (germline): SGHRS, YFSETQ. The CDR3 DNA follows: TGCGCCAGCAGCTTGTCGGGAGGGTACAATGAGCAGTTCTTC. It yields the protein CASSLSGGYNEQFF.

The V call is TRBV15, the J call TRBJ2-5; D not certain. With the DNA end fitting TRBJ2-7 better, the J assignment may be wrong. Germline values: CDR1 LNHNV, CDR2 YYDKDF (reference sequence). This CDR3 region has 13 residues. The CDR3 nucleotides read TGTGCCACCAGCAGAGACAGGTTCTACGAGCAGTACTTC. Protein product: CATSRDRFYEQYF.

This clone was observed a single time. V is TRBV27 and J is TRBJ1-1; D not certain. Germline V lookup: CDR1 MNHEY, CDR2 SMNVEV (reference sequence). Trimming left V 6 bases short and J 2 bases short, with 31 bases between. CDR3 length: 20 amino acids. The CDR3 spells CASSSRPGIPLIHLNTEAFF. The CDR3 region has the DNA TGTGCCAGCAGCTCGCGGCCGGGAATCCCCCTCATCCACCTAAACACTGAAGCTTTCTTT.

The V gene is TRBV4-2, the J gene TRBJ2-5; D is undetermined. Trimming took off 6 bases at V and 2 bases at J, with 10 bases between the two ends. The CDR3 totals 13 residues. Germline CDR1 and CDR2: LGHNA and YNFKEQ. The CDR3 here is CASRRSEQETQYF. CDR3 bases: TGTGCCAGCAGAAGAAGTGAGCAAGAGACCCAGTACTTC.

This clone was observed a single time. The chain recombines TRBV6-6 with TRBJ2-1; D is tentatively TRBD1 or TRBD2 (5 bases each). Germline V gene lookup returns CDR1 MNHNY and CDR2 SVGAGI (reference sequence). Deletions cut 8 bases from V and 9 bases from J, with 11 bases between. The CDR3 has 11 amino acids. The CDR3 reads CASGTESEQFF. The CDR3 DNA reads as TGTGCCAGCGGGACGGAAAGTGAGCAGTTCTTC.

The J gene is TRBJ2-7, the V gene TRBV4-1; D is undetermined. Trimming took 0 bases from V and 4 from J, leaving 7 bases between them. The CDR3 is 13 residues long. The V gene's germline CDR1 is MGHRA and CDR2 YSYEKL. The CDR3 DNA sequence: TGCGCCAGCAGCCAAGAGACATCTTACGAGCAGTACTTC. Translated: CASSQETSYEQYF.

This chain links TRBV25-1 with TRBJ2-1, with 9 positions matching TRBD2. Trimming took 4 bases from V and 0 from J; bases not matched to a gene: 7. The CDR3 has 17 amino acids. Germline CDR1 is MGHDK and CDR2 is SYGVNS. CDR3 protein: CASSARDSGSSYNEQFF. The CDR3 bases are TGTGCCAGCAGTGCCAGAGATAGCGGGAGCTCCTACAATGAGCAGTTCTTC.

CDR3 DNA: TGTGCCAGCAGCCGCAGGGGAGGGGGCCAAGAGACCCAGTACTTC. It encodes CASSRRGGGQETQYF. The V and J genes are TRBV25-1 and TRBJ2-5, with a weak D call TRBD2 (7 bases). The CDR3 runs to 15 residues. With 6 bases removed from V and 1 base from J, the gap between germline ends came to 15 bases. Germline V gene lookup returns CDR1 MGHDK and CDR2 SYGVNS. Together with reference TRBV25-1 and TRBJ2-5, the CDR3 gives the full variable domain: EADIYQTPRYLVIGTGKKITLECSQTMGHDKMYWYQQDPGMELHLIHYSYGVNSTEKGDLSSESTVSRIRTEHFPLTLESARPSHTSQYLCASSRRGGGQETQYFGPGTRLLVL.

The chain joins TRBV28 to TRBJ2-5, with D perhaps matching TRBD1 (5 bases). This CDR3 comprises 17 residues. Looked up from germline, CDR1 is MDHEN and CDR2 is SYDVKM. V was cut by 2 bases and J by 5 bases, with 21 bases left in between. The CDR3 is CASSLKGWSPVQETQYF. The CDR3 DNA reads as TGTGCCAGCAGTTTAAAGGGGTGGAGTCCAGTCCAGGAGACCCAGTACTTC.

The chain is built from TRBV6-6 and TRBJ2-1; 9 bases are shared with TRBD1. There are 15 residues in the CDR3. Germline assignment: CDR1 MNHNY and CDR2 SVGAGI (reference sequence). The trim removed 7 bases at V and 9 bases at J, leaving 13 bases unmatched. The CDR3 DNA reads as TGTGCCAGCACCCCCCCGGGACAGGGCCATGGTGAGCAGTTCTTC. Amino acid sequence: CASTPPGQGHGEQFF.

The chain carries TRBV7-8 and TRBJ1-4; D uncertain. Germline assignment: CDR1 SGHVS and CDR2 FQNEAQ. The CDR3 totals 15 residues. Trimming stripped 2 bases from V and 3 bases from J, with 10 bases between. The CDR3 sequence is CASSLIRASNEKLFF. For the CDR3, the DNA is TGTGCCAGCAGCTTAATCCGGGCCTCTAATGAAAAACTGTTTTTT.

The gene calls are TRBV2 and TRBJ2-7; 7 nucleotides line up with TRBD1. The CDR3 consists of 18 residues. The junction had 17 bases not matched to a gene; V was cut back by 6 bases and J by 0 bases. From germline, CDR1 is SNHLY and CDR2 FYNNEI. CDR3 sequence (DNA): TGTGCCAGCAGGGGAACCACAGCCAGACGGGACAGCTCCTACGAGCAGTACTTC. Amino acid sequence: CASRGTTARRDSSYEQYF.

This clone was seen only once. The V gene is TRBV7-2, the J gene TRBJ2-5, with 9 positions matching TRBD2. V dropped 5 bases and J dropped 6; count of bases not matched to a gene: 7. This CDR3 comprises 14 residues. Germline V gene lookup returns CDR1 SGHTA and CDR2 FQGNSA. The CDR3 DNA reads as TGTGCCAGCAGCCAATGGACTAGCGAAAAGACCCAGTACTTC. Its protein product is CASSQWTSEKTQYF.

The chain combines TRBV5-4 with TRBJ2-7, with 9 nucleotides matching TRBD2. Trimming took 2 bases from V and 2 from J; bases not matched to a gene: 5. The CDR3 contains 15 residues. CDR1 and CDR2 (germline): SGHNT, YYREEE (reference sequence). The CDR3 reads CASSLLAGSPYEQYF. The CDR3, as DNA: TGTGCCAGCAGCTTACTAGCGGGCTCACCCTACGAGCAGTACTTC.

Worth noting for this clone: Other nucleotide sequences from this sample produce the same CDR3. The chain has TRBV7-6 and TRBJ2-2; unclear D gene. Germline V gene sequence: CDR1 SGHVS, CDR2 FNYEAQ. Trimming shortened V by 1 base and J by 7 bases, and 4 bases separated the two germline ends. The CDR3 loop spans 12 amino acids. CDR3 sequence reads: CASSLDGGELFF. CDR3 nucleotides: TGTGCCAGCAGCTTAGACGGCGGGGAGCTGTTTTTT.

The rearrangement links TRBV5-4 to TRBJ2-1; a weak D match, TRBD1 (6 bases). The V and J ends lost 0 bases and 2 bases respectively, with 12 bases between them. The CDR3 loop spans 16 amino acids. The V gene's germline CDR1 is SGHNT and CDR2 YYREEE (reference sequence). CDR3: CASSLGAGGAYNEQFF. The CDR3 DNA is TGTGCCAGCAGCTTGGGAGCTGGGGGCGCCTACAATGAGCAGTTCTTC.

This clone has a count of ten or more. The CDR3 region is CATRLVENTEAFF. The CDR3 bases are TGTGCCACCAGGCTCGTAGAGAACACTGAAGCTTTCTTT. The chain employs TRBV15 and TRBJ1-1; D remains unclear. Germline values: CDR1 LNHNV, CDR2 YYDKDF (reference sequence). The CDR3 has 13 residues. V was pared by 6 bases and J by 1 base, with 9 bases between.

The CDR3 spells CASSVASLNEKLFF. DNA for the CDR3: TGTGCCAGCAGCGTAGCAAGCCTTAATGAAAAACTGTTTTTT. This chain joins TRBV9 and TRBJ1-4; D unresolved. CDR3 length: 14 residues. The germline V gene encodes CDR1 SGDLS and CDR2 YYNGEE. Trimming removed 0 bases from V and 4 bases from J, with 7 bases in between.

J is TRBJ1-3 and V is TRBV4-2; D not resolved. Germline values: CDR1 LGHNA, CDR2 YNFKEQ. This CDR3 region has 17 residues. V lost 0 bases and J 4 bases, leaving 16 bases between the germline ends. In nucleotides, the CDR3 is TGTGCCAGCAGCCAAGATTTGGCCAGGATGAGGGGAAACACCATATATTTT. Its protein product is CASSQDLARMRGNTIYF.

This chain links TRBV28 with TRBJ1-4; 9 positions match TRBD1. The CDR3 sequence is 17 residues long. V dropped 2 bases and J dropped 5; count of bases not matched to a gene: 9. CDR1 is MDHEN and CDR2 is SYDVKM in the germline V gene. This CDR3 reads CASSLPLTGTGNEKLFF. The CDR3 bases are TGTGCCAGCAGTTTACCGCTGACGGGGACAGGGAATGAAAAACTGTTTTTT.

This clone was detected ten times or more. Other nucleotide sequences in the sample specify the same CDR3. The J gene is TRBJ2-7, the V gene TRBV9, with D possibly being TRBD1 or TRBD2 (5 bases each). This CDR3 region has 12 residues. Germline CDR1 and CDR2: SGDLS and YYNGEE. Trimming removed 5 bases from V and 3 bases from J, with 9 bases in between. This CDR3 reads CASSGDGYEQYF. The CDR3, as DNA: TGTGCCAGCAGTGGGGACGGCTACGAGCAGTACTTC. Complete variable domain (other parts from reference TRBV9 and TRBJ2-7): DSGVTQTPKHLITATGQRVTLRCSPRSGDLSVYWYQQSLDQGLQFLIQYYNGEERAKGNILERFSAQQFPDLHSELNLSSLELGDSALYFCASSGDGYEQYFGPGTRLTVT.

V gene TRBV12-5 combines with J gene TRBJ1-5; TRBD1 matches at 9 bases. The CDR3 runs to 18 residues. Losses at the gene ends were 1 base for V and 3 bases for J; bases not matched to a gene: 10. CDR1 LGHNT and CDR2 FRNRAP come from the germline V gene. CDR3 DNA sequence: TGTGCTAGTGGTTTGGACCTCTCCGGGACAGGGAACAATCAGCCCCAGCATTTT. Translating gives CASGLDLSGTGNNQPQHF.

The chain carries TRBV28 and TRBJ2-3, with D possibly being TRBD1 (6 bases). The CDR3 totals 15 residues. Trimming removed 7 bases at V and 2 bases at J, with 16 bases between. Looked up from germline, CDR1 is MDHEN and CDR2 is SYDVKM. CDR3 in amino acids: CASNVRGFITDTQYF. As DNA, the CDR3 is TGTGCCAGCAATGTGAGGGGGTTCATCACAGATACGCAGTATTTT. Filled out from reference TRBV28 and TRBJ2-3, the complete variable domain reads DVKVTQSSRYLVKRTGEKVFLECVQDMDHENMFWYRQDPGLGLRLIYFSYDVKMKEKGDIPEGYSVSREKKERFSLILESASTNQTSMYLCASNVRGFITDTQYFGPGTRLTVL.

This clone turned up a few times. CDR3 nucleotides: TGTGCCAGCAGCTTGAACCCCAAAGAAACAAACTATGGCTACACCTTC. This encodes CASSLNPKETNYGYTF. V is TRBV5-4 and J is TRBJ1-2, with D hard to call. Between the trimmed V and J ends, which lost 1 base and 2 bases, there was a span of 15 bases. This CDR3 region has 16 residues. CDR1 SGHNT and CDR2 YYREEE come from the germline V gene (reference sequence). Full variable domain (rest looked up from reference TRBV5-4 and TRBJ1-2): ETGVTQSPTHLIKTRGQQVTLRCSSQSGHNTVSWYQQALGQGPQFIFQYYREEENGRGNFPPRFSGLQFPNYSSELNVNALELDDSALYLCASSLNPKETNYGYTFGSGTRLTVV.

The chain has TRBV28 and TRBJ2-5; possibly TRBD2 for D (7 bases). The CDR3 is 15 residues long. Germline CDR1 MDHEN, CDR2 SYDVKM. Trimming pared 6 bases from V and 4 bases from J, leaving 18 bases between. CDR3 amino acids: CASRGTLGGGETQYF. CDR3 nucleotide sequence: TGTGCCAGCAGAGGTACTCTAGGGGGGGGAGAGACCCAGTACTTC.